The sequence of this T cell receptor beta chain was determined in a study of cytomegalovirus exposure and HLA in healthy donors. The primer mix had 60 Vbeta and 13 Jbeta primers. The assay was immunoSEQ multiplex PCR, and TCRdb's table has in-frame clones only and misses some. Here the sample table reports just over 80,000 clones. Germline V gives CDR1 LNHDA, CDR2 SQIVND (reference sequence). With V trimmed by 3 bases and J by 1 base, 5 bases remained unmatched. The CDR3 length is 16 residues. There were likely unrecorded immune exposures, though donors were nominally healthy when sampled. Comment on this clone: Its antigen is currently unknown.

Overall study findings and caveats: In a later analysis, an Asian-associated ancestry cluster reportedly showed fewer N-insertions than the roughly 730-donor mean.

This TCR was recovered from a woman younger than 45 in good health and CMV-seronegative. The chain carries TRBV19 and TRBJ2-1, with 8 nucleotides matching TRBD2. The sequenced sample was PBMCs. The CDR3 DNA is TGTGCCAGTAGTATTAATAGCGGGGTTTCCTACAATGAGCAGTTCTTC. Translating it yields CASSINSGVSYNEQFF. Looking up the rest from reference TRBV19 and TRBJ2-1 gives the full variable domain: DGGITQSPKYLFRKEGQNVTLSCEQNLNHDAMYWYRQDPGQGLRLIYYSQIVNDFQKGDIAEGYSVSREKKESFPLTVTSAQKNPTAFYLCASSINSGVSYNEQFFGPGTRLTVL.